This entry lists 21 T cell receptor beta chains sequenced from one sample in a study of cytotoxic CD8 clonotypes in ibrutinib-treated CLL. Data came from immunoSEQ multiplex PCR; TCRdb stores just in-frame clones and leaves some out. The sample lists roughly 250,000 clones, under 75% occurring once. The source was PBMCs, collected after 24 months of ibrutinib treatment. These receptors all come from a human donor with chronic lymphocytic leukemia.

This clone appeared a few times. Written as DNA, the CDR3 is TGTGCCAGCAGTTACAACAGGGTCACAGATACGCAGTATTTT. This gives the protein CASSYNRVTDTQYF. The gene calls are TRBV6-5 and TRBJ2-3; weak D call: TRBD1 (6 bases). This CDR3 has 14 amino acids. The germline CDR1 and CDR2 sequences are MNHEY and SVGAGI. Trimming left V 2 bases short and J 2 bases short, with 8 bases between.

The V gene is TRBV27, the J gene TRBJ2-1; D is perhaps TRBD1 (6 bases). The CDR3 is 12 residues long. Deletions cut 0 bases from V and 10 bases from J, with 7 bases between. Germline CDR1 and CDR2: MNHEY and SMNVEV (reference sequence). The CDR3 sequence: CASSLSGTEQFF. Written as DNA, the CDR3 is TGTGCCAGCAGTTTATCGGGGACAGAGCAGTTCTTC.

This clone was detected a few times. The chain has TRBV5-4 and TRBJ2-1; 14 nucleotides match TRBD2. Losses at the gene ends were 4 bases for V and 1 base for J; bases not matched to a gene: 4. The CDR3 loop spans 17 amino acids. CDR1 is SGHNT and CDR2 is YYREEE in the germline V gene (reference sequence). The CDR3 DNA reads TGTGCCAGCAGCGGGGGGACTAGCGGGAGATCCTACAATGAGCAGTTCTTC. It specifies CASSGGTSGRSYNEQFF.

The rearrangement links TRBV6-1 to TRBJ2-7; D is ambiguous. This CDR3 has 17 amino acids. Germline assignment: CDR1 MNHNS and CDR2 SASEGT. Trimming pared 3 bases from V and 0 bases from J, leaving 18 bases between. CDR3 residues: CASSDQDGLRSSYEQYF. The CDR3 nucleotides are TGTGCCAGCAGTGATCAGGACGGTCTCAGGAGCTCCTACGAGCAGTACTTC.

The V and J genes are TRBV27 and TRBJ1-2; TRBD1 agrees at 7 bases. The CDR3 has 14 amino acids. Looked up from germline, CDR1 is MNHEY and CDR2 is SMNVEV (reference sequence). V lost 2 bases to trimming and J lost 4 bases; unmatched junction nucleotides: 4. The CDR3 DNA follows: TGTGCCAGCAGTTTAAGGGGGCTCGGCTATGGCTACACCTTC. Translated: CASSLRGLGYGYTF.

The rearrangement uses TRBV27 and TRBJ2-1; 12 positions match TRBD2. Per germline, CDR1 MNHEY and CDR2 SMNVEV (reference sequence). This CDR3 has 16 amino acids. The junction had 9 bases not matched to a gene; V was cut back by 5 bases and J by 7 bases. The CDR3 DNA reads TGTGCCAGCAGTCCATGGACTAGCGGGATGGGGAATGAGCAGTTCTTC. It yields the protein CASSPWTSGMGNEQFF.

This clone was found a few times. The chain uses TRBV7-2 and TRBJ2-2, with D maybe TRBD2 (5 bases). V was cut by 2 bases and J by 6 bases, with 10 bases left in between. CDR1 SGHTA and CDR2 FQGNSA come from the germline V gene. CDR3 size: 14 residues. The CDR3 DNA follows: TGTGCCAGCAGCTTATCGGAGGCCGCCGGGGAGCTGTTTTTT. As protein: CASSLSEAAGELFF.

This clone was counted only a few times. CDR3 protein: CASSLRGEQGTQYF. CDR3 coding DNA: TGTGCCAGCAGTTTAAGGGGGGAGCAGGGGACCCAGTACTTC. The chain uses TRBV28 and TRBJ2-5; D tentatively reads TRBD1 or TRBD2 (6 bases each). The CDR3 loop spans 14 amino acids. Between the trimmed V and J ends, which lost 2 bases and 7 bases, there was a span of 14 bases. Germline V gives CDR1 MDHEN, CDR2 SYDVKM.

CDR3 region: CAISGDIEQAAYEQYF. CDR3 bases: TGTGCCATCAGTGGGGACATAGAACAAGCGGCCTACGAGCAGTACTTC. The chain is built from TRBV10-3 and TRBJ2-7; D possibly corresponds to TRBD1 (6 bases). CDR1 is ENHRY and CDR2 is SYGVKD in the germline V gene. The CDR3 has 16 residues. V was shortened by 4 bases and J by 2 bases, with 18 bases between the two germline ends.

The chain is built from TRBV30 and TRBJ2-1; TRBD2 matches at 8 bases. Per the germline V gene, CDR1 is GTSNPN and CDR2 is SVGIG (reference sequence). CDR3 size: 13 residues. Trimming at V came to 5 bases and at J to 2 bases, leaving 2 bases not matched to a gene. CDR3 sequence: CAWEREPYNEQFF. In DNA, the CDR3 is TGTGCCTGGGAGCGGGAGCCCTACAATGAGCAGTTCTTC. Combining the CDR3 with reference TRBV30 and TRBJ2-1 gives the whole variable domain SQTIHQWPATLVQPVGSPLSLECTVEGTSNPNLYWYRQAAGRGLQLLFYSVGIGQISSEVPQNLSASRPQDRQFILSSKKLLLSDSGFYLCAWEREPYNEQFFGPGTRLTVL.

The chain recombines TRBV5-8 with TRBJ2-5; 10 nucleotides match TRBD1. The CDR3 totals 15 residues. The junction had 1 base not matched to a gene; V was cut back by 0 bases and J by 2 bases. Per germline, CDR1 SGHTS and CDR2 YDEGEE. The CDR3: CASSLGQGAQETQYF. DNA for the CDR3: TGTGCCAGCAGCTTGGGACAGGGGGCACAAGAGACCCAGTACTTC.

V gene TRBV11-3 combines with J gene TRBJ2-7; 10 bases agree with TRBD1. CDR3 length: 15 amino acids. Germline trimming cut 5 bases from V and 3 bases from J; bases unmatched to any gene: 7. From germline, CDR1 is SGHNT and CDR2 YENEEA. CDR3 DNA: TGTGCCAGCAGCCCGGGACAGGGGAACGGCTACGAGCAGTACTTC. Its translation is CASSPGQGNGYEQYF.

The rearrangement links TRBV10-3 to TRBJ2-7; 13 bases line up with TRBD2. The germline V gene encodes CDR1 ENHRY and CDR2 SYGVKD. The CDR3 extends over 14 amino acids. With 7 bases clipped from V and 5 bases from J, the junction kept 5 bases outside the gene matches. CDR3 protein: CAITETSGRDEQYF. The DNA of the CDR3 is TGTGCCATCACGGAAACTAGCGGGAGGGACGAGCAGTACTTC.

The J gene is TRBJ2-5, the V gene TRBV30, with 8 bases matching TRBD2. The trim removed 5 bases at V and 0 bases at J, leaving 8 bases unmatched. Germline values: CDR1 GTSNPN, CDR2 SVGIG (reference sequence). This CDR3 spans 15 amino acids. CDR3 sequence reads: CAWETGGSDQETQYF. The DNA for the CDR3 is TGTGCCTGGGAGACGGGAGGGAGCGACCAAGAGACCCAGTACTTC.

V usage is TRBV10-3 and J usage is TRBJ2-7, with no clear D. There are 12 residues in the CDR3. Germline V gene data show CDR1 as ENHRY and CDR2 as SYGVKD. With 8 bases removed from V and 6 bases from J, the gap between germline ends came to 14 bases. The chain's CDR3 is CAIASVAGEQYF. CDR3 nucleotide sequence: TGTGCCATCGCTAGTGTCGCCGGCGAGCAGTACTTC.

The chain recombines TRBV6-5 with TRBJ2-5, with D hard to call. Trimming stripped 6 bases from V and 3 bases from J, with 14 bases between. This CDR3 spans 14 amino acids. Germline loops: CDR1 MNHEY, CDR2 SVGAGI. The CDR3 loop reads CASSRIGSKETQYF. The CDR3 DNA reads TGTGCCAGCAGCCGGATTGGGTCCAAAGAGACCCAGTACTTC.

This clone was seen just once. This rearrangement joins TRBV18 to TRBJ2-7; the D gene is possibly TRBD1 (6 bases). The CDR3 has 14 residues. The germline V gene encodes CDR1 KGHSH and CDR2 LQKENI. V was trimmed by 6 bases and J by 4 bases, leaving 16 bases between them. The CDR3 region has the DNA TGTGCCAGCTCTTTTCCGGGACAACCATACGAGCAGTACTTC. This codes for CASSFPGQPYEQYF.

As concerns this clone: At one end, the junction sequence differs from germline, possibly due to a read error. J is TRBJ2-1 and V is TRBV7-7, with unresolved D. Germline assignment: CDR1 SSHAT and CDR2 FNYEAQ (reference sequence). This CDR3 is 12 amino acids long. The CDR3 loop reads CASSSLGGERFF. The DNA of the CDR3 is TGTGCTAGCAGCTCCCTCGGTGGAGAACGGTTCTTC.

This clone has only a few counts. The chain joins TRBV9 to TRBJ2-2, with TRBD1 matching 8 bases. The CDR3 runs 16 residues. Germline V gene data show CDR1 as SGDLS and CDR2 as YYNGEE. V lost 0 bases and J lost 5; bases outside the gene matches: 6. Written as DNA, the CDR3 is TGTGCCAGCAGCGTAGGAGGACAGGGAAGTACCGGGGAGCTGTTTTTT. Translating gives CASSVGGQGSTGELFF. Filled out from reference TRBV9 and TRBJ2-2, the complete variable domain reads DSGVTQTPKHLITATGQRVTLRCSPRSGDLSVYWYQQSLDQGLQFLIQYYNGEERAKGNILERFSAQQFPDLHSELNLSSLELGDSALYFCASSVGGQGSTGELFFGEGSRLTVL.

The gene calls are TRBV15 and TRBJ2-5, with D perhaps TRBD2 (5 bases). Trimming left V 0 bases short and J 2 bases short, with 10 bases between. The germline V gene has CDR1 LNHNV and CDR2 YYDKDF (reference sequence). The CDR3 covers 15 residues. This chain's CDR3 is CATSRDDGLQETQYF. The CDR3 DNA reads as TGTGCCACCAGCAGAGATGACGGACTTCAAGAGACCCAGTACTTC. The whole variable domain, filled in from reference TRBV15 and TRBJ2-5, reads DAMVIQNPRYQVTQFGKPVTLSCSQTLNHNVMYWYQQKSSQAPKLLFHYYDKDFNNEADTPDNFQSRRPNTSFCFLDIRSPGLGDTAMYLCATSRDDGLQETQYFGPGTRLLVL.

This clone was detected a few times. This chain joins TRBV18 and TRBJ2-1; no firm D call. CDR1 and CDR2 (germline): KGHSH, LQKENI. V dropped 0 bases and J dropped 6 bases, with 3 bases sitting between them. This CDR3 has 12 residues. The CDR3 region has the DNA TGTGCCAGCTCACCACCTCTCAATGAGCAGTTCTTC. Translating it yields CASSPPLNEQFF.